Below are 5 T cell receptor beta chains sequenced from a single sample in a study of T-cell reconstitution after alpha-beta-depleted transplantation in children. It was with unique molecular identifiers that the TCRbeta library was prepared. TCRdb fed the PCR reads into MiXCR, producing one record per CDR3 protein. This table has 700,000 to 950,000 distinct CDR3 sequences, roughly 15% appearing once. Sequences were derived from PBMCs, mostly from graft donor cells, sampled 360 days after TCRalphabeta/CD19-depleted stem cell transplant. These TCRs come from a male patient younger than 18 who had a stem cell transplant for acute lymphoblastic leukemia, so the T cells may come from the graft donor.

The chain recombines TRBV7-9 with TRBJ2-3; 10 bases map to TRBD2. This CDR3 has 14 residues. J was trimmed by 6 bases and V by 5 bases; bases with no gene match: 5. The V gene's germline CDR1 is SEHNR and CDR2 FQNEAQ (reference sequence). The CDR3 sequence: CASSEASGSDTQYF. CDR3 DNA sequence: TGTGCCAGCAGCGAGGCTAGCGGGAGTGATACGCAGTATTTT.

This clonotype was observed a handful of times. The chain has TRBV4-1 and TRBJ2-1; D may be TRBD2 (5 bases). Trimming removed 3 bases from V and 6 bases from J, with 15 bases in between. The germline gives CDR1 MGHRA, CDR2 YSYEKL. The CDR3 contains 15 residues. This CDR3 is CASSQPWENPNEQFF. The CDR3 DNA reads as TGCGCCAGCAGCCAGCCATGGGAGAACCCCAATGAGCAGTTCTTC.

This chain links TRBV27 with TRBJ1-1; D call uncertain. This CDR3 contains 16 residues. Germline CDR1 is MNHEY and CDR2 is SMNVEV (reference sequence). V dropped 0 bases and J dropped 3 bases, with 14 bases sitting between them. CDR3 loop: CASSLSGSYGDTEAFF. The CDR3 DNA is TGTGCCAGCAGTTTATCCGGGTCCTACGGGGACACTGAAGCTTTCTTT.

This clonotype occurred a few times. This chain links TRBV7-2 with TRBJ2-7; D possibly matches TRBD1 or TRBD2 (5 bases each). Germline values: CDR1 SGHTA, CDR2 FQGNSA. Trimming pared 4 bases from V and 7 bases from J, leaving 26 bases between. This CDR3 is built from 17 residues. The CDR3: CASSSIILGDLAKEQYF. The CDR3 region has the DNA TGTGCCAGCAGCTCTATTATTCTAGGGGATCTAGCAAAGGAGCAGTACTTC.

V gene TRBV4-1 combines with J gene TRBJ2-5, with no clear D. The length of the CDR3 is 17 residues. The germline gives CDR1 MGHRA, CDR2 YSYEKL. V gave up 3 bases and J gave up 0 bases, with 17 bases separating them. This chain's CDR3 is CASSHPKLLADQETQYF. CDR3 DNA sequence: TGCGCCAGCAGCCACCCAAAACTCTTGGCAGACCAAGAGACCCAGTACTTC.